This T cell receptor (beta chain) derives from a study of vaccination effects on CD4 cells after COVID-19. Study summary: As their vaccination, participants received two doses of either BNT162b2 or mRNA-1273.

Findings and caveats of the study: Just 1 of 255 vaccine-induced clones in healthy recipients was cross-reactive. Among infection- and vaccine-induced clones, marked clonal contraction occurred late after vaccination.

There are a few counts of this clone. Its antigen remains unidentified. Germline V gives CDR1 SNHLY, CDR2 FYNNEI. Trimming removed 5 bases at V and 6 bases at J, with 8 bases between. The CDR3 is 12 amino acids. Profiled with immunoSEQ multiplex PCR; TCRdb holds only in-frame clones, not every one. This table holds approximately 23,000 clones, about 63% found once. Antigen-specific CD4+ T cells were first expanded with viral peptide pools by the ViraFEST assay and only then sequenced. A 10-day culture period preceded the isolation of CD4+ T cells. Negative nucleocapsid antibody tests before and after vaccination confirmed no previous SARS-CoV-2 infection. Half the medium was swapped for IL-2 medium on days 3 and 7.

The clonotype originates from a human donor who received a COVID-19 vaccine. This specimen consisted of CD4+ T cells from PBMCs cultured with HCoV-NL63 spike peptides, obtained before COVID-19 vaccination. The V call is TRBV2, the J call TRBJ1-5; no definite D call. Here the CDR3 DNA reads TGTGCCAGCAGTCCCCCGGGTCAGCCCCAGCATTTT. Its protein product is CASSPPGQPQHF.